This T cell receptor (beta chain) is from a study of blood T cells in healthy people across ages. Notes on the study in general: Diversity of TCR beta per million T cells declined in a roughly linear way with age.

Germline assignment: CDR1 SNHLY and CDR2 FYNNEI. The CDR3 has 12 residues. Between the trimmed V and J ends, which lost 8 bases and 3 bases, there was a span of 9 bases. About this clonotype itself: The antigen is unknown.

A second PCR, run for about 7 to 11 cycles, used a sample-barcoded 5' primer plus a J-beta primer mix. Every sample produced at least 3 million CDR3-containing paired-end reads. Using its own MiXCR run on the 5' RACE reads, TCRdb lists one record per CDR3 protein. Of roughly 1,500,000 distinct CDR3 sequences listed, about 32% are singletons. The source is a woman under 40 in good health. The rearrangement joins TRBV2 to TRBJ2-3; D gene ambiguous. Sequences were obtained from blood. This chain's CDR3 is CASGLETDTQYF. CDR3 nucleotides: TGTGCCAGCGGTCTAGAGACAGATACGCAGTATTTT.